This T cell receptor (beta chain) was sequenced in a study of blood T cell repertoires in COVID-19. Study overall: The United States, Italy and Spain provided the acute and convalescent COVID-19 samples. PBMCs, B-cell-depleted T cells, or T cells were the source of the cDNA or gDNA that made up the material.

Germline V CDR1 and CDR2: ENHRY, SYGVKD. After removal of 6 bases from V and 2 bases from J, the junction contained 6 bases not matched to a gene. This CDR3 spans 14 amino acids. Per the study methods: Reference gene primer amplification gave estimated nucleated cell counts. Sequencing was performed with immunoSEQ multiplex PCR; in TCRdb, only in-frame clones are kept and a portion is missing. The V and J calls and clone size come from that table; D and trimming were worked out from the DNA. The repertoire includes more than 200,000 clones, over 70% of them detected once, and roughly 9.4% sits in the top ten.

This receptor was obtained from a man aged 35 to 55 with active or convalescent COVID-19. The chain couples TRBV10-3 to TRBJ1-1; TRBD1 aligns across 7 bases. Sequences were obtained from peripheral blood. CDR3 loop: CAIRSGTDNTEAFF. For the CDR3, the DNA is TGTGCCATCAGATCCGGGACAGATAACACTGAAGCTTTCTTT.